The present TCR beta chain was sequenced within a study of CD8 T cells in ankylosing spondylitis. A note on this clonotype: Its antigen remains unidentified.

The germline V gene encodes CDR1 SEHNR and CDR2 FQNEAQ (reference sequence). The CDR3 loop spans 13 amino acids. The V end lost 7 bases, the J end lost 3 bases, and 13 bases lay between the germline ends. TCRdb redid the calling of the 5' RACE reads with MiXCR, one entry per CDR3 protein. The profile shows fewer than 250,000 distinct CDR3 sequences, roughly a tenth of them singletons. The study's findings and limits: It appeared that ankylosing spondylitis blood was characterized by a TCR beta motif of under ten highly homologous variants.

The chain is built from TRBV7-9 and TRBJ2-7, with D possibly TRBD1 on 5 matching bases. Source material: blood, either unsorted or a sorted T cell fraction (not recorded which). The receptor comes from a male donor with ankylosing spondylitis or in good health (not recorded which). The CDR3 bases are TGTGCCAGCACCGATGACAGCTTCTACGAGCAGTACTTC. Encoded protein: CASTDDSFYEQYF.